This T cell receptor beta chain is from a study of OX40 agonist ivuxolimab in advanced cancers. Study background: Patients in dose escalation had liver, melanoma, kidney or head and neck cancers. Overall study findings and caveats: In the 0.1 to 3.0 mg/kg range, CD4+ and CD8+ blood T cells had expanded clonally by week 6.

The table came from immunoSEQ multiplex PCR; TCRdb's copy has only in-frame clones and leaves some out. The sample contains about 73,000 clones, roughly 86% of which appear only once. Regarding this clone: The target antigen is unknown.

Trimming at V came to 1 base and at J to 2 bases, leaving 9 bases not matched to a gene. Germline V gene lookup returns CDR1 LNHNV and CDR2 YYDKDF (reference sequence). This CDR3 comprises 17 residues. This sample comprised CD4+ or CD8+ T cells sorted from blood, obtained in a trial of the OX40 agonist ivuxolimab. The V call is TRBV15, the J call TRBJ2-3; 7 bases map to TRBD2. The clonotype was recovered from an adult with an advanced solid tumor such as melanoma, head and neck, liver or kidney cancer. CDR3 sequence: CATSRARASGLTDTQYF. As DNA, the CDR3 is TGTGCCACCAGCAGAGCTCGGGCTAGCGGTCTCACAGATACGCAGTATTTT.